The clone carrying this T cell receptor (beta chain) was found a few times. The source of the sample is a study of blood T cell repertoires in COVID-19. Study background: Spain, Italy and the United States supplied samples that represented acute and convalescent COVID-19.

Original data processing: Reference gene primers were amplified, and this amplification served to estimate nucleated cell counts. Sequenced by immunoSEQ multiplex PCR; TCRdb stores in-frame clones only, minus some. V, J and clone size were drawn from that table, and D and trimming were deduced from the DNA. Of 100,000 to 150,000 clones detected, less than 85% appear once; the ten largest clones hold 12%. In germline, CDR1 is KGHSH, CDR2 LQKENI. The CDR3 totals 16 residues. The V end was cut by 2 bases, the J end by 0 bases, with 13 bases between. This TCR was sampled from a woman in her sixties with acute or convalescent COVID-19. Sequencing used peripheral blood. The V and J genes are TRBV18 and TRBJ1-1; tentative D call: TRBD1 (6 bases). CDR3 in amino acids: CASSPTLGQMNTEAFF. The CDR3 DNA is TGTGCCAGCTCACCAACCCTCGGACAGATGAACACTGAAGCTTTCTTT. The complete variable domain, with remaining parts taken from reference TRBV18 and TRBJ1-1, reads NAGVMQNPRHLVRRRGQEARLRCSPMKGHSHVYWYRQLPEEGLKFMVYLQKENIIDESGMPKERFSAEFPKEGPSILRIQQVVRGDSAAYFCASSPTLGQMNTEAFFGQGTRLTVV.